This TCR beta chain was recovered during a study of T cell repertoires in cytomegalovirus infection. Overall study: Both a matching HLA type and CMV infection were indicated by public TCR beta signatures.

This clonotype was detected a few times. No antigen is known for it. TCRdb analysed the reads with MiXCR anew, one entry per CDR3 protein. The sample holds some 300,000 distinct CDR3 sequences, approximately 14% seen once. Whole-study findings and limits: Carriers of CMV plus the relevant HLA were identified by cumulative public TCR beta family frequency. There were HLA-C-restricted CMV-specific TCR beta clonotypes dominating the ex vivo response.

CDR1 SGHDN and CDR2 FVKESK come from the germline V gene. V shed 3 bases, J shed 2 bases, and the junction held 8 bases outside the gene matches. The CDR3 spans 16 residues. This chain connects TRBV14 to TRBJ1-1; 8 bases are shared with TRBD1. The TCR originated in a human donor in good health (CMV status not recorded). Some clones in this sample may be carry-over from other donors' samples. The material sequenced was PBMCs. The CDR3 bases are TGTGCCAGCAGCCAGCGACAGGGGTTGGGTAACACTGAAGCTTTCTTT. This sequence encodes CASSQRQGLGNTEAFF.